This entry lists 17 T cell receptor beta chains sequenced from one sample in a study of regulatory T cells in long-lasting Graves disease. Time point here: newly diagnosed GD, antithyroid drugs for less than 3 months. PBMC-derived RNA was used for the TCR library. Building the TCR beta libraries relied on iRepertoire HTBI primers, and CDR3 regions underwent Arm-PCR. TCRdb used MiXCR to reprocess the multiplex PCR reads, holding one entry per CDR3 protein. The table lists hundreds of thousands of distinct CDR3 sequences, 12% of them singletons. These data were likewise used in another study, on T cells in Graves' hyperthyroidism and ophthalmopathy.

Sequencing was performed on peripheral blood mononuclear cells (PBMCs), taken at new diagnosis, from a patient treated with antithyroid drugs. These receptors were obtained from a woman in her thirties with Graves disease.

This clonotype was observed many times. The rearrangement joins TRBV20-1 to TRBJ1-6; D perhaps matches TRBD1 (6 bases). The CDR3 covers 14 residues. Trimming took 3 bases from V and 9 from J, leaving 15 bases between them. Germline V gene data show CDR1 as DFQATT and CDR2 as SNEGSKA (reference sequence). The CDR3 DNA reads TGCAGTGCTAGCACCAGGGGTCACAGTTCACCCCTCCACTTT. Protein product: CSASTRGHSSPLHF.

This clonotype was found many times. The chain has TRBV11-3 and TRBJ2-1, with D perhaps being TRBD1 or TRBD2 (6 bases each). Germline V gives CDR1 SGHNT, CDR2 YENEEA. The CDR3 runs 16 residues. The V end was cut by 4 bases, the J end by 8 bases, with 21 bases between. DNA for the CDR3: TGTGCCAGCAGCTCAAGGGGGGAGCTCCTAGGGGATGAGCAGTTCTTC. This codes for CASSSRGELLGDEQFF.

This clonotype has only a few counts. This rearrangement joins TRBV20-1 to TRBJ2-5; D gene ambiguous. CDR1 and CDR2 (germline): DFQATT, SNEGSKA (reference sequence). The CDR3 consists of 14 residues. V was shortened by 1 base and J by 3 bases, with 12 bases between the two germline ends. For the CDR3, the DNA is TGCAGTGCTAGAGTGGTAGCAGCGAAAGAGACCCAGTACTTC. This translates into CSARVVAAKETQYF.

The rearrangement joins TRBV10-3 to TRBJ2-1; D ambiguous. This CDR3 has 15 residues. Trimming shortened V by 4 bases and J by 4 bases, and 14 bases separated the two germline ends. Germline lookup yields CDR1 ENHRY and CDR2 SYGVKD. The CDR3 loop is CAISGAWIPYNEQFF. For the CDR3, the DNA is TGTGCCATCAGTGGGGCGTGGATACCTTACAATGAGCAGTTCTTC.

Remarks on this clonotype: A much more abundant neighbour one base away suggests this may be a read error. No conserved phenylalanine or tryptophan ends this CDR3, so it is likely a read error. The chain couples TRBV7-2 to TRBJ1-1; D possibly corresponds to TRBD1 (5 bases). The CDR3 has 13 amino acids. Germline V lookup: CDR1 SGHTA, CDR2 FQGNSA. The V and J ends lost 4 bases and 11 bases respectively, with 17 bases between them. CDR3 in DNA: TGTGCCAGCAGCTCAAGGAGGCATCAGGGTGCTTTCTTG. This gives the protein CASSSRRHQGAFL.

This clonotype was observed at least ten times. V is TRBV14 and J is TRBJ2-1, with TRBD2 matching over 9 bases. The CDR3 runs to 16 residues. V lost 2 bases and J lost 5; bases outside the gene matches: 7. Germline CDR1 is SGHDN and CDR2 is FVKESK. The CDR3 spells CASSQSWLAGDNEQFF. CDR3 sequence (DNA): TGTGCCAGCAGCCAAAGTTGGTTAGCGGGAGACAATGAGCAGTTCTTC. Complete variable domain (other parts from reference TRBV14 and TRBJ2-1): EAGVTQFPSHSVIEKGQTVTLRCDPISGHDNLYWYRRVMGKEIKFLLHFVKESKQDESGMPNNRFLAERTGGTYSTLKVQPAELEDSGVYFCASSQSWLAGDNEQFFGPGTRLTVL.

The chain is built from TRBV7-9 and TRBJ1-3, with 7 bases aligning to TRBD1. J gave up 3 bases and V 5 bases, and 7 bases lay outside the gene matches. This CDR3 has 15 amino acids. Germline V gives CDR1 SEHNR, CDR2 FQNEAQ (reference sequence). The CDR3 DNA is TGTGCCAGCAGCCGTGGAGGGGGCAATGGAAACACCATATATTTT. Its translation is CASSRGGGNGNTIYF.

This clonotype was detected many times. V and J are TRBV10-3 and TRBJ2-5; no clear D. This CDR3 has 13 residues. Germline CDR1 ENHRY, CDR2 SYGVKD. The V end lost 10 bases, the J end lost 1 base, and 13 bases lay between the germline ends. In DNA, the CDR3 is TGTGCCACCTCTCGGTCGGGCCAAGAGACCCAGTACTTC. Translating gives CATSRSGQETQYF.

This rearrangement joins TRBV5-4 to TRBJ2-7; 8 nucleotides match TRBD1. The CDR3 covers 15 residues. CDR1 SGHNT and CDR2 YYREEE come from the germline V gene (reference sequence). Trimming removed 0 bases from V and 5 bases from J; junction bases left unmatched: 7. CDR3 sequence: CASSLGRDRIDEQYF. The CDR3 nucleotides read TGTGCCAGCAGCTTGGGCCGGGACAGGATCGACGAGCAGTACTTC.

The CDR3 here is CATSRDVPSGIADTQYF. In DNA form, the CDR3 reads TGTGCCACCAGCAGAGATGTCCCTAGCGGGATAGCAGATACGCAGTATTTT. This rearrangement joins TRBV15 to TRBJ2-3; TRBD2 aligns across 9 bases. Germline loops: CDR1 LNHNV, CDR2 YYDKDF (reference sequence). Germline trimming cut 0 bases from V and 4 bases from J; bases unmatched to any gene: 8. The CDR3 has 17 residues. Complete variable domain (other parts from reference TRBV15 and TRBJ2-3): DAMVIQNPRYQVTQFGKPVTLSCSQTLNHNVMYWYQQKSSQAPKLLFHYYDKDFNNEADTPDNFQSRRPNTSFCFLDIRSPGLGDTAMYLCATSRDVPSGIADTQYFGPGTRLTVL.

There are many counts of this clonotype. The rearrangement joins TRBV6-1 to TRBJ1-1; no definite D call. V lost 5 bases to trimming and J lost 10 bases, with 17 bases between them. The length of the CDR3 is 13 residues. The germline gives CDR1 MNHNS, CDR2 SASEGT. The CDR3 spells CASSPGPGVSAFF. CDR3 coding DNA: TGTGCCAGCAGTCCGGGCCCCGGGGTTTCAGCTTTCTTT.

About this clonotype itself: A far larger clone differs by one base, so this is likely a read error. V usage is TRBV7-9 and J usage is TRBJ2-1; 8 bases fit TRBD2. The CDR3 consists of 15 residues. The V gene's germline CDR1 is SEHNR and CDR2 FQNEAQ (reference sequence). DNA for the CDR3: TGTGCCAGCAGCTTAAGCGGGAGCTCCTACAAAGAGCAGTTCTTC. It specifies CASSLSGSSYKEQFF.

This clonotype was seen repeatedly, ten times or more. This chain links TRBV6-2 or TRBV6-3 with TRBJ1-2; TRBD1 agrees at 9 bases. The germline CDR1 and CDR2 sequences are MNHEY and SVGEGT. After removal of 6 bases from V and 4 bases from J, the junction contained 6 bases not matched to a gene. The CDR3 covers 14 residues. The CDR3 DNA reads as TGTGCCAGCAGCCGGACAGGGGAAGTCTATGGCTACACCTTC. It specifies CASSRTGEVYGYTF.

This clonotype was counted many times. This may be a read error, as it is one base from a much larger clone. This rearrangement joins TRBV11-3 to TRBJ2-1; 10 bases fit TRBD2. This CDR3 comprises 15 residues. With 3 bases clipped from V and 3 bases from J, the junction kept 2 bases outside the gene matches. Germline CDR1 is SGHNT and CDR2 is YENEEA. CDR3 nucleotides: TGTGCCAGCAGCTTTTCTAGCGGGAGCTACAATGAGCAGTTCTTC. Amino acids: CASSFSSGSYNEQFF.

This clonotype was counted at least ten times. This sequence joins TRBV7-9 and TRBJ1-4, with 11 nucleotides matching TRBD1. The J segment lost 7 bases and the V segment lost 5 bases, leaving 6 bases of the junction unmatched. The CDR3 has 15 residues. Germline V gives CDR1 SEHNR, CDR2 FQNEAQ (reference sequence). The CDR3 loop reads CASSLDRGLTEKLFF. The CDR3 DNA sequence: TGTGCCAGCAGCCTGGACAGGGGGCTAACTGAAAAACTGTTTTTT.

This clonotype counts as medium-sized (0.01 to 0.1%). V usage is TRBV29-1 and J usage is TRBJ2-2; 9 positions agree with TRBD1. The CDR3 has 15 amino acids. With 1 base clipped from V and 9 bases from J, the junction kept 9 bases outside the gene matches. CDR1 and CDR2 from the germline V gene are SQVTM and ANQGSEA. CDR3 protein: CSVEGKTGGMWELFF. The CDR3 nucleotides are TGCAGCGTTGAAGGGAAGACAGGGGGGATGTGGGAGCTGTTTTTT.

This clonotype appeared many times. The gene calls are TRBV19 and TRBJ1-5; D unresolved. The V end was cut by 5 bases, the J end by 0 bases, with 14 bases between. The CDR3 totals 16 residues. CDR1 is LNHDA and CDR2 is SQIVND in the germline V gene (reference sequence). The CDR3 DNA is TGTGCCAGTAGTCCGTACAGCCCCTATAGCAATCAGCCCCAGCATTTT. It translates to CASSPYSPYSNQPQHF.